This entry lists 8 T cell receptor beta chains sequenced from one sample in a study of blood T cell repertoires in COVID-19. Method: immunoSEQ multiplex PCR; TCRdb's copy keeps in-frame clones and lacks some. The data hold approximately 220,000 clones, with about 88% observed a single time. Material: PBMCs or T cells enriched from blood (not recorded which). Receptors were obtained from a woman aged 25-40 years who had recovered from COVID-19.

The chain joins TRBV5-1 to TRBJ1-1; D unclear. CDR1 is SGHRS, CDR2 YFSETQ, per germline. This CDR3 spans 11 amino acids. Trimming took off 4 bases at V and 2 bases at J, with 3 bases between the two ends. The CDR3 DNA reads as TGCGCCAGCAGCCTCAACACTGAAGCTTTCTTT. Translation: CASSLNTEAFF.

The chain is built from TRBV19 and TRBJ1-4, with D possibly TRBD1 on 6 matching bases. In germline, CDR1 is LNHDA, CDR2 SQIVND (reference sequence). V was shortened by 5 bases and J by 5 bases, with 9 bases between the two germline ends. The CDR3 is made up of 13 amino acids. The DNA for the CDR3 is TGTGCCAGTAGTCAGGGGAACAATGAAAAACTGTTTTTT. This gives the protein CASSQGNNEKLFF. Supplemented by reference TRBV19 and TRBJ1-4, the full variable domain reads DGGITQSPKYLFRKEGQNVTLSCEQNLNHDAMYWYRQDPGQGLRLIYYSQIVNDFQKGDIAEGYSVSREKKESFPLTVTSAQKNPTAFYLCASSQGNNEKLFFGSGTQLSVL.

The V and J genes are TRBV10-3 and TRBJ2-1; 9 bases are a match to TRBD1. This CDR3 is built from 14 residues. Trimming took 5 bases from V and 4 from J; bases not matched to a gene: 3. Looked up from germline, CDR1 is ENHRY and CDR2 is SYGVKD. CDR3 sequence: CAISPGQGYNEQFF. The CDR3 nucleotides are TGTGCCATCAGTCCGGGACAGGGTTACAATGAGCAGTTCTTC.

This clone was detected once. The chain recombines TRBV27 with TRBJ2-3; 10 positions match TRBD2. Germline values: CDR1 MNHEY, CDR2 SMNVEV (reference sequence). Trimming took 1 base from V and 6 from J; bases not matched to a gene: 7. The CDR3 spans 16 residues. The CDR3 sequence is CASSLFGTSALDTQYF. In nucleotides, the CDR3 is TGTGCCAGCAGTTTATTCGGGACTAGCGCCCTGGATACGCAGTATTTT.

The chain is built from TRBV19 and TRBJ2-7, with a possible D match to TRBD1 (5 bases). Trimming removed 3 bases at V and 4 bases at J, with 10 bases between. This CDR3 is 13 amino acids long. Germline CDR1 reads LNHDA; CDR2 reads SQIVND (reference sequence). This CDR3 is CASSIATGYEQYF. The DNA for the CDR3 is TGTGCCAGTAGTATTGCTACAGGTTACGAGCAGTACTTC. Using reference TRBV19 and TRBJ2-7 for the parts outside the CDR3, the full variable domain is DGGITQSPKYLFRKEGQNVTLSCEQNLNHDAMYWYRQDPGQGLRLIYYSQIVNDFQKGDIAEGYSVSREKKESFPLTVTSAQKNPTAFYLCASSIATGYEQYFGPGTRLTVT.

This clone has just one count. V gene TRBV19 combines with J gene TRBJ2-3; possible D gene TRBD1, 5 bases. CDR1 is LNHDA, CDR2 SQIVND, per germline (reference sequence). The CDR3 consists of 14 residues. Between the trimmed V and J ends, which lost 3 bases and 6 bases, there was a span of 13 bases. CDR3 bases: TGTGCCAGTAGTATTTCCAGGGCTGGGGATACGCAGTATTTT. Translation: CASSISRAGDTQYF.

The chain links TRBV29-1 to TRBJ1-2; D not certain. This CDR3 is built from 14 residues. Germline V lookup: CDR1 SQVTM, CDR2 ANQGSEA. Trimming removed 0 bases from V and 8 bases from J, with 16 bases in between. DNA for the CDR3: TGCAGCGTTGAAGATAAGAGAGAGACTGGAGGCTACACCTTC. Protein sequence: CSVEDKRETGGYTF.

The V call is TRBV12-5, the J call TRBJ1-5; D not certain. V was trimmed by 1 base and J by 5 bases, leaving 9 bases between them. CDR3 length: 14 amino acids. From germline, CDR1 is LGHNT and CDR2 FRNRAP. The CDR3 protein is CASGLALLDQPQHF. The CDR3 DNA reads as TGTGCTAGTGGTTTGGCCTTATTAGATCAGCCCCAGCATTTT.